This record covers a single TCR beta chain. What it binds is unknown. Both 60 Vbeta primers and 13 Jbeta primers went into the PCR. Repertoires were generated with immunoSEQ multiplex PCR, while TCRdb's copy carries only in-frame clones and drops some. The top ten hold 5.5% to 6% of the sample, which has under 150,000 clones, approximately 75% seen once. This entry is derived from a study of cytomegalovirus exposure and HLA in healthy donors. Study-wide results and limits: One variant, a missense change in DCLRE1C, was linked in a later analysis to TCR beta V- and J-gene trimming. A reported reduction in N-insertions relative to the approximately 670-donor mean was seen in an Asian-associated ancestry cluster in a later analysis.

The clonotype was recovered from a middle-aged woman in good health and CMV-seropositive. Sequencing was performed on PBMCs.

CDR3 region: CASSIPGGLGEQFF. The DNA for the CDR3 is TGTGCCAGTAGTATACCGGGGGGGCTAGGCGAGCAGTTCTTC. This rearrangement joins TRBV19 to TRBJ2-1, with TRBD2 matching 8 bases. Germline lookup yields CDR1 LNHDA and CDR2 SQIVND (reference sequence). With V trimmed by 2 bases and J by 10 bases, 7 bases remained unmatched. CDR3 size: 14 residues.